A single sample is the source of the 24 T cell receptor beta chains below, sequenced in a study of T cell changes during pregnancy in multiple sclerosis. The data were produced by immunoSEQ multiplex PCR, yet TCRdb's version contains in-frame clones alone and is incomplete. The sample records around 70,000 clones, 85% to 95% being singletons. The sequencing used peripheral blood, collected before pregnancy. The receptor set was obtained from a female donor with multiple sclerosis, enrolled in a pregnancy study.

This chain uses TRBV27 with TRBJ2-7, with D unclear. The V gene's germline CDR1 is MNHEY and CDR2 SMNVEV (reference sequence). This CDR3 contains 14 residues. Trimming left V 5 bases short and J 6 bases short, with 17 bases between. Here the CDR3 reads CASSLIPYVPEQYF. In nucleotides, the CDR3 is TGTGCCAGCAGTCTAATCCCATATGTCCCCGAGCAGTACTTC.

This sequence joins TRBV10-3 and TRBJ1-4, with D tentatively TRBD1 (5 bases). CDR1 is ENHRY and CDR2 is SYGVKD in the germline V gene. V gave up 2 bases and J gave up 9 bases, with 7 bases separating them. The CDR3 totals 12 residues. In nucleotides, the CDR3 is TGTGCCATCAGTGAGGGGGGGAAAAAACTGTTTTTT. The encoded protein is CAISEGGKKLFF.

This clone was recorded only once. The chain links TRBV7-3 to TRBJ2-3, with 9 bases aligning to TRBD2. CDR3 length: 15 residues. Germline-derived CDR1 and CDR2 are SGHTA and FQGTGA. Trimming took 0 bases from V and 4 from J; bases not matched to a gene: 2. The CDR3 sequence: CASSLTAGGADTQYF. The DNA for the CDR3 is TGTGCCAGCAGCTTAACGGCGGGAGGGGCAGATACGCAGTATTTT.

This rearrangement joins TRBV15 to TRBJ2-3; 10 bases line up with TRBD2. The junction had 2 bases not matched to a gene; V was cut back by 2 bases and J by 0 bases. This CDR3 spans 16 amino acids. Looked up from germline, CDR1 is LNHNV and CDR2 is YYDKDF (reference sequence). For the CDR3, the DNA is TGTGCCACCAGCAGAAGCGGGAGGGCAAGCACAGATACGCAGTATTTT. It encodes CATSRSGRASTDTQYF.

This chain connects TRBV7-2 to TRBJ2-7; perhaps TRBD1 as D (6 bases). Germline CDR1 SGHTA, CDR2 FQGNSA. V gave up 1 base and J gave up 6 bases, with 19 bases separating them. The CDR3 length is 16 residues. CDR3 amino acids: CASSLEAGGRVGEQYF. For the CDR3, the DNA is TGTGCCAGCAGCTTAGAGGCTGGGGGCAGGGTGGGCGAGCAGTACTTC.

This clone was seen a few times. The CDR3 loop is CASNRQGSKPEAFF. The CDR3 DNA is TGTGCCAGCAACCGACAGGGTTCCAAACCTGAAGCTTTCTTT. The V and J genes are TRBV6-6 and TRBJ1-1, with 7 bases fitting TRBD1. Germline CDR1 and CDR2: MNHNY and SVGAGI (reference sequence). CDR3 size: 14 residues. Germline trimming cut 7 bases from V and 6 bases from J; bases unmatched to any gene: 11.

This clone is a singleton in its sample. This chain joins TRBV6-1 and TRBJ2-4, with 7 bases lining up with TRBD2. The germline V gene has CDR1 MNHNS and CDR2 SASEGT. Trimming at V came to 4 bases and at J to 0 bases, leaving 15 bases not matched to a gene. The CDR3 extends over 19 amino acids. CDR3 amino acids: CASSGGGFLWDIAKNIQYF. In DNA form, the CDR3 reads TGTGCCAGCAGTGGGGGGGGTTTTTTGTGGGATATAGCCAAAAACATTCAGTACTTC.

The DNA for the CDR3 is TGTGCCAGCAGTTTATGGAGACAGGGGGAAGAGACCCAGTACTTC. Translated, it gives CASSLWRQGEETQYF. V and J are TRBV27 and TRBJ2-5; 9 nucleotides line up with TRBD1. The CDR3 length is 15 residues. J was trimmed by 3 bases and V by 1 base; bases with no gene match: 3. The germline V gene has CDR1 MNHEY and CDR2 SMNVEV (reference sequence).

This chain joins TRBV5-6 and TRBJ1-2; D is perhaps TRBD1 (6 bases). Trimming left V 3 bases short and J 3 bases short, with 12 bases between. CDR3 length: 14 residues. Germline lookup yields CDR1 SGHDT and CDR2 YYEEEE. The CDR3 nucleotides read TGTGCCAGCAGCTCGGGCAGGGGTCACTATGGCTACACCTTC. This gives the protein CASSSGRGHYGYTF.

The chain joins TRBV6-6 to TRBJ1-4; unclear D gene. Germline V gives CDR1 MNHNY, CDR2 SVGAGI (reference sequence). CDR3 length: 10 amino acids. Trimming took 10 bases from V and 8 from J, leaving 8 bases between them. The CDR3 region has the DNA TGTGCCACCCTGAGGGAAAAACTGTTTTTT. Amino acid sequence: CATLREKLFF.

V usage is TRBV7-9 and J usage is TRBJ1-1, with D perhaps TRBD1 (6 bases). The germline V gene encodes CDR1 SEHNR and CDR2 FQNEAQ (reference sequence). V was trimmed by 1 base and J by 0 bases, leaving 9 bases between them. CDR3 length: 15 amino acids. CDR3 in amino acids: CASSLVGAVNTEAFF. CDR3 bases: TGTGCCAGCAGCTTAGTGGGGGCGGTGAACACTGAAGCTTTCTTT.

This rearrangement joins TRBV6-4 to TRBJ2-2, with TRBD2 matching 13 bases. This CDR3 region has 15 residues. CDR1 and CDR2 (germline): MRHNA, SNTAGT. The J segment lost 4 bases and the V segment lost 4 bases, leaving 0 bases of the junction unmatched. Here the CDR3 reads CASSGTSGSTGELFF. CDR3 DNA sequence: TGTGCCAGCAGTGGGACTAGCGGGAGCACCGGGGAGCTGTTTTTT.

The V gene is TRBV4-1, the J gene TRBJ2-2; no clear D. The V gene's germline CDR1 is MGHRA and CDR2 YSYEKL. This CDR3 spans 13 amino acids. Trimming removed 8 bases at V and 3 bases at J, with 10 bases between. The CDR3 is CASSHPDTGELFF. The CDR3 bases are TGCGCCAGCTCACATCCTGACACCGGGGAGCTGTTTTTT.

The chain combines TRBV28 with TRBJ2-7; TRBD1 might be the D (6 bases). CDR3 size: 11 residues. V was trimmed by 10 bases and J by 3 bases, leaving 10 bases between them. Germline CDR1 and CDR2: MDHEN and SYDVKM. The CDR3 DNA reads as TGTGCCACCACAGGGTTCTACGAGCAGTACTTC. It encodes CATTGFYEQYF.

The chain combines TRBV7-9 with TRBJ2-1; a possible D gene is TRBD1 (5 bases). V was pared by 6 bases and J by 8 bases, with 17 bases between. This CDR3 has 14 residues. In germline, CDR1 is SEHNR, CDR2 FQNEAQ (reference sequence). The CDR3 nucleotides are TGTGCCAGCAGTGGCGGAACGTCAGGGTATGAGCAGTTCTTC. Translation: CASSGGTSGYEQFF.

This chain uses TRBV19 with TRBJ2-3; the match to TRBD2 covers 9 bases. The CDR3 spans 16 residues. The V segment lost 5 bases and the J segment 1 base; nucleotides outside the gene matches: 7. Germline V gene lookup returns CDR1 LNHDA and CDR2 SQIVND (reference sequence). The CDR3 sequence: CASSDRLAARTDTQYF. CDR3 coding DNA: TGTGCCAGTAGTGACCGACTAGCGGCCCGCACAGATACGCAGTATTTT.

This sequence joins TRBV5-1 and TRBJ2-5, with TRBD2 as a possible D gene (5 bases). CDR1 SGHRS and CDR2 YFSETQ come from the germline V gene. This CDR3 comprises 15 residues. V was shortened by 0 bases and J by 5 bases, with 14 bases between the two germline ends. CDR3 protein: CASSLVTLGGETQYF. The CDR3 coding sequence is TGCGCCAGCAGCTTGGTTACTCTGGGCGGGGAGACCCAGTACTTC.

This chain connects TRBV7-2 to TRBJ2-2; TRBD1 might be the D (5 bases). Trimming shortened V by 3 bases and J by 0 bases, and 8 bases separated the two germline ends. The length of the CDR3 is 15 residues. Germline CDR1 reads SGHTA; CDR2 reads FQGNSA. The CDR3 DNA reads TGTGCCAGCAGCTTTTCAGGGACGAACACCGGGGAGCTGTTTTTT. This sequence encodes CASSFSGTNTGELFF. Using reference TRBV7-2 and TRBJ2-2 for the parts outside the CDR3, the full variable domain is GAGVSQSPSNKVTEKGKDVELRCDPISGHTALYWYRQSLGQGLEFLIYFQGNSAPDKSGLPSDRFSAERTGGSVSTLTIQRTQQEDSAVYLCASSFSGTNTGELFFGEGSRLTVL.

This chain links TRBV5-1 with TRBJ2-7; 10 bases align to TRBD1. The CDR3 spans 15 residues. Trimming removed 5 bases from V and 1 base from J; junction bases left unmatched: 6. Germline V lookup: CDR1 SGHRS, CDR2 YFSETQ. The CDR3 region is CASRVGTGASYEQYF. The CDR3 nucleotides read TGCGCCAGCAGAGTTGGGACAGGGGCGTCCTACGAGCAGTACTTC.

The V and J genes are TRBV14 and TRBJ2-7; the D is unclear. Per the germline V gene, CDR1 is SGHDN and CDR2 is FVKESK. The CDR3 totals 14 residues. V lost 1 base, J lost 3 bases, and 10 bases lay in between. This chain's CDR3 is CASSQGAGFYEQYF. CDR3 nucleotide sequence: TGTGCCAGCAGCCAAGGCGCAGGTTTCTACGAGCAGTACTTC.

The chain links TRBV7-9 to TRBJ2-7, with 8 bases aligning to TRBD1. Germline V CDR1 and CDR2: SEHNR, FQNEAQ (reference sequence). J gave up 3 bases and V 5 bases, and 9 bases lay outside the gene matches. The CDR3 has 15 residues. DNA of the CDR3: TGTGCCAGCAGCAAGACAGGGGCAATTGACTACGAGCAGTACTTC. Amino acid sequence: CASSKTGAIDYEQYF. Full variable domain (rest looked up from reference TRBV7-9 and TRBJ2-7): DTGVSQNPRHKITKRGQNVTFRCDPISEHNRLYWYRQTLGQGPEFLTYFQNEAQLEKSRLLSDRFSAERPKGSFSTLEIQRTEQGDSAMYLCASSKTGAIDYEQYFGPGTRLTVT.

This clone is medium-sized (0.01 to 0.1%) in the sample. The rearrangement links TRBV7-9 to TRBJ1-1; D not certain. The V end lost 1 base, the J end lost 5 bases, and 5 bases lay between the germline ends. The germline V gene encodes CDR1 SEHNR and CDR2 FQNEAQ (reference sequence). The CDR3 loop spans 12 amino acids. The CDR3 DNA is TGTGCCAGCAGCTTAGAGGAGACTGAAGCTTTCTTT. This translates into CASSLEETEAFF.

A note on this clone: The same CDR3 can be traced to other DNA sequences in this sample. The chain employs TRBV28 and TRBJ1-2, with 8 bases lining up with TRBD1. Germline CDR1 reads MDHEN; CDR2 reads SYDVKM. The CDR3 runs to 14 residues. The V gene end was trimmed by 2 bases and the J gene end by 1 base; junction bases not matched to a gene: 0. CDR3 in amino acids: CASSLGQGNYGYTF. The CDR3 DNA reads TGTGCCAGCAGTTTAGGACAGGGTAACTATGGCTACACCTTC.

This sequence joins TRBV11-2 and TRBJ1-1; tentatively, D is TRBD1 (6 bases). The CDR3 runs to 13 residues. Trimming shortened V by 6 bases and J by 1 base, and 9 bases separated the two germline ends. The germline V gene encodes CDR1 SGHAT and CDR2 FQNNGV. As DNA, the CDR3 is TGTGCCAGCAGTCAGGACAGGAACACTGAAGCTTTCTTT. Translated: CASSQDRNTEAFF.